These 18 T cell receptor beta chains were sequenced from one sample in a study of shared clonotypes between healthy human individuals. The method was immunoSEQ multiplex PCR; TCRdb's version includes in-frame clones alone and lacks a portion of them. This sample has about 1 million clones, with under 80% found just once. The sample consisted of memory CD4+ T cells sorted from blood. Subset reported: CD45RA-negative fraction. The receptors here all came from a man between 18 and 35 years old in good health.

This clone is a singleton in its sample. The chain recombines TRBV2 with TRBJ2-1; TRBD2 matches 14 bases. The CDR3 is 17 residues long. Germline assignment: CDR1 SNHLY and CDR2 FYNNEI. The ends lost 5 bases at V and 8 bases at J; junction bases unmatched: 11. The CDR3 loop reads CASSRGLAGERLYEQFF. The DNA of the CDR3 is TGTGCCAGCAGTAGGGGACTAGCGGGGGAACGTCTCTATGAGCAGTTCTTC.

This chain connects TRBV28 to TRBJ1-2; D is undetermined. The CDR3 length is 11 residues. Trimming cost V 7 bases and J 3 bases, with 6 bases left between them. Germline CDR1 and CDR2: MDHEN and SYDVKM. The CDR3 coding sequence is TGTGCCAGCAAAACCTACTATGGCTACACCTTC. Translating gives CASKTYYGYTF.

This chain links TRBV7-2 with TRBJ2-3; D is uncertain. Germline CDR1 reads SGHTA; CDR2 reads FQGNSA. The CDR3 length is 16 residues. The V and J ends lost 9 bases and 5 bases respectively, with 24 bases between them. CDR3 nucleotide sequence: TGTGCCAGATTCCCTCGGAGAGCTCAGAATAAAGATACGCAGTATTTT. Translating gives CARFPRRAQNKDTQYF.

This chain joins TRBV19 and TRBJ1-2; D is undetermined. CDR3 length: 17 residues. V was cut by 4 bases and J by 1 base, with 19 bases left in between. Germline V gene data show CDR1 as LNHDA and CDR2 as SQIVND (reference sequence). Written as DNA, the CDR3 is TGTGCCAGTAGTACCGTCTATCGGACGCGAGATAACTATGGCTACACCTTC. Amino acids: CASSTVYRTRDNYGYTF.

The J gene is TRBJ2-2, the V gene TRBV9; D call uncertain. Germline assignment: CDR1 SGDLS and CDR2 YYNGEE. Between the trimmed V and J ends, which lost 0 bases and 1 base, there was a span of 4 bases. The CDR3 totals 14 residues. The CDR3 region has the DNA TGTGCCAGCAGCGTAGCACTGAACACCGGGGAGCTGTTTTTT. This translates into CASSVALNTGELFF. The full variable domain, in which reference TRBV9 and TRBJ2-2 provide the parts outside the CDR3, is DSGVTQTPKHLITATGQRVTLRCSPRSGDLSVYWYQQSLDQGLQFLIQYYNGEERAKGNILERFSAQQFPDLHSELNLSSLELGDSALYFCASSVALNTGELFFGEGSRLTVL.

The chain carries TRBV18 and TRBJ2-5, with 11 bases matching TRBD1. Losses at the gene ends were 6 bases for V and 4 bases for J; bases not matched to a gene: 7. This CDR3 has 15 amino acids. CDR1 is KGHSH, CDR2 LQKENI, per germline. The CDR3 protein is CASSSGTGGRETQYF. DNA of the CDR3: TGTGCCAGCTCCTCCGGGACAGGGGGACGAGAGACCCAGTACTTC.

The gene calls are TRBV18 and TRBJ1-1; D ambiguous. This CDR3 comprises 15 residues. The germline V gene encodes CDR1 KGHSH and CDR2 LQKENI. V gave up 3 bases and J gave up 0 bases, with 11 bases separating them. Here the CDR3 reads CASSPAVGLNTEAFF. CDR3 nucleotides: TGTGCCAGCTCACCCGCAGTGGGGTTGAACACTGAAGCTTTCTTT.

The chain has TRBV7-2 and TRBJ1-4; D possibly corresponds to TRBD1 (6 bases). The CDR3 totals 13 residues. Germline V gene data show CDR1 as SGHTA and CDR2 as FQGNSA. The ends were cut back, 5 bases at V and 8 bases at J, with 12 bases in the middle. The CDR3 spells CASSLEGGEKLFF. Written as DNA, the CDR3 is TGTGCCAGCAGCCTGGAAGGGGGGGAAAAACTGTTTTTT.

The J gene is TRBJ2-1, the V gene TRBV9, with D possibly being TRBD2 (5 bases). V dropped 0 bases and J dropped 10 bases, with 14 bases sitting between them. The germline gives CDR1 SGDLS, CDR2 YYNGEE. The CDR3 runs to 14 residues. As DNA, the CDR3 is TGTGCCAGCAGCGTAGGGGTAGACCCGGGGGAGCAGTTCTTC. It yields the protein CASSVGVDPGEQFF.

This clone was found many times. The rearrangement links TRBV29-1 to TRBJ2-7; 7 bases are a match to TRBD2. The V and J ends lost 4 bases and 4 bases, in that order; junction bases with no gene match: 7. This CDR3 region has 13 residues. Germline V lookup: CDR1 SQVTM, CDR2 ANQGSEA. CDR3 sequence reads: CSVVPAGSYEQYF. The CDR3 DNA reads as TGCAGCGTTGTCCCAGCGGGGAGTTACGAGCAGTACTTC.

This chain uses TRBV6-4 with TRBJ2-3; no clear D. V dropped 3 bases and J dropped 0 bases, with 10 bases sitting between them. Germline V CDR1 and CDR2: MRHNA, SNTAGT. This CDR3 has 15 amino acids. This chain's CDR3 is CASSETGVSTDTQYF. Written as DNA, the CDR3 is TGTGCCAGCAGTGAGACTGGGGTGAGCACAGATACGCAGTATTTT.

CDR3 DNA: TGCGCCAGCAGCTTGGCGACGACAGGTAACCAAGAGACCCAGTACTTC. It encodes CASSLATTGNQETQYF. The chain carries TRBV5-1 and TRBJ2-5; tentatively, D is TRBD1 (6 bases). The CDR3 length is 16 residues. CDR1 SGHRS and CDR2 YFSETQ come from the germline V gene. The V end lost 0 bases, the J end lost 0 bases, and 12 bases lay between the germline ends.

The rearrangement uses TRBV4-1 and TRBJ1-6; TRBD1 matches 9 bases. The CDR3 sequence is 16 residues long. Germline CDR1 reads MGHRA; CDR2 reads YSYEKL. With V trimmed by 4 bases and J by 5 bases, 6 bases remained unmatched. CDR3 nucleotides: TGCGCCAGCAGCCCTTACCGGGACAGGGATAATTCACCCCTCCACTTT. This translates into CASSPYRDRDNSPLHF.

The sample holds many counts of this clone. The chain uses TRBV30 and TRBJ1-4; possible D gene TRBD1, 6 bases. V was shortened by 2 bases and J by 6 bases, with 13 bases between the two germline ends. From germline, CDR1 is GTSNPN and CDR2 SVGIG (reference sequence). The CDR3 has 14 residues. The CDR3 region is CAWSSGTSDEKLFF. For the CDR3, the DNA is TGTGCCTGGAGTTCCGGGACAAGTGATGAAAAACTGTTTTTT.

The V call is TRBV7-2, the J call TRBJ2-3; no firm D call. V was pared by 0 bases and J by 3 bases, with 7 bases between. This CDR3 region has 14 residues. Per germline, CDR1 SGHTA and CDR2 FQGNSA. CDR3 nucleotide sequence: TGTGCCAGCAGCTTAGCGCGCAGAACAGATACGCAGTATTTT. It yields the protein CASSLARRTDTQYF.

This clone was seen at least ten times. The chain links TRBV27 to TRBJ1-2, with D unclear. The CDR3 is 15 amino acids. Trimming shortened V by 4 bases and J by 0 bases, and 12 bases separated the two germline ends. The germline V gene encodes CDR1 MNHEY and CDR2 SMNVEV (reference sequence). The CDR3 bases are TGTGCCAGCAGTTCTCCTACAAAAGCTAACTATGGCTACACCTTC. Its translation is CASSSPTKANYGYTF.

Here the CDR3 DNA reads TGTGCCATCAGTGAGTCCGTAGCCGGGGAGACCCAGTACTTC. Amino acid sequence: CAISESVAGETQYF. V usage is TRBV10-3 and J usage is TRBJ2-5; no reliable D call. Germline loops: CDR1 ENHRY, CDR2 SYGVKD. CDR3 length equals 14 residues. Trimming removed 0 bases from V and 5 bases from J, with 10 bases in between.

The CDR3 protein is CASRVNRGDGSPLHF. The DNA for the CDR3 is TGTGCCAGCAGGGTGAATAGGGGGGATGGTTCACCCCTCCACTTT. The rearrangement joins TRBV2 to TRBJ1-6; perhaps TRBD1 as D (6 bases). The V gene lost 6 bases and the J gene lost 9 bases, with 18 bases spanning the gap. This CDR3 contains 15 residues. The germline gives CDR1 SNHLY, CDR2 FYNNEI.